This TCR beta chain emerged from a study of Ad26.COV2.S vaccination and SARS-CoV-2 variants (dated by TCRdb to about 2021). For context, the study as a whole: Vaccine-arm donors were drawn from COV1001, a multicentre, randomized, double-blind, placebo-controlled phase I-IIa trial of Ad26.COV2.S in healthy adults. Trial participants were randomized into five groups of five: low-dose or high-dose Ad26.COV2.S given once or twice, or placebo on both occasions. The TCR-sequenced set comprised approximately 30 samples: approximately 19 Ad26.COV2.S vaccine recipients, 5 placebo recipients and 8 SARS-CoV-2 convalescent individuals. Ad26.COV2.S was administered intramuscularly at 5 x 10^10 or 1 x 10^11 viral particles, either as a single shot or as two shots given 56 days apart. The specificity and breadth of SARS-CoV-2-reactive T cell receptors after Ad26.COV2.S vaccination were assessed by TCRbeta repertoire sequencing. Blinding of investigators to trial group allocation was maintained during experiments and outcome assessment. Findings and caveats that apply to the study as a whole: The authors noted that total T cell responses may have been underestimated by the TCR breadth and depth analyses. Comparing responses between vaccine doses or regimens was not something the study was powered to do. Ad26.COV2.S recipients had higher spike-specific TCR breadth than placebo recipients (P = 0.0014). Comparable non-spike TCR breadth was observed between vaccine and placebo recipients, consistent with only spike being contained in the vaccine. Substantial breadth of spike-specific CD8+ and CD4+ T cell responses was reported after vaccination.

The immunoSEQ Assay was used to sequence TCRbeta CDR3 regions. After extraction, genomic DNA underwent amplification by bias-controlled multiplex PCR, followed by high-throughput sequencing. The paper's processing steps were these. Collapsing and filtering of sequences were performed to quantify the absolute abundance of each unique TCRbeta CDR3 region. T cell fraction was estimated by normalization of TCRbeta template counts to usable DNA, with usable DNA being measured through amplification of reference genes present in all nucleated cells. Repertoire TCRs were annotated as SARS-CoV-2-specific when V gene, CDR3 amino acid sequence and J gene were exactly matched to a known reactive TCR set. The reference SARS-CoV-2 TCR set came from MIRA and was filtered for enrichment in COVID-19-positive ImmuneCODE repertoires, removing public or cross-reactive TCRs. Using the MIRA antigens, annotated TCRs were further analysed by specific ORF or by position within an ORF. Breadth was defined as the number of annotated unique rearrangements divided by the total number of unique productive rearrangements, and depth was defined as the summed frequency of the annotated unique rearrangements. TCR breadth was compared between groups using two-sided Wilcoxon rank-sum tests. This is the immuneACCESS table as TCRdb keeps it, with only in-frame sequences that have V and J called. A part of the clones is gone; compared with another copy, unresolved V genes explain less than half, and the rest is unexplained. V and J calls and clone size are given by that table; D and trimming were obtained from the DNA. The sample table records hundreds of thousands of clones; around 90% of these occur just once. The ten largest clones add up to 10% to 15% of the sample.

The CDR3 measures 15 amino acids from cysteine to phenylalanine. The retained sequence is limited to the CDR3, 45 bases, with the frame set at the first base. V lost 3 bases and J lost 6 bases; the stretch between them is 14 bases long. Via the germline V gene, CDR1 is MNHNS and CDR2 SASEGT. Reading the label with the study, this specimen's treatment or condition is: over 15 received Ad26.COV2.S at low or high dose, single or two shots; about 5 received placebo; per-sample allocation not given. Repertoires of vaccine and placebo recipients were sequenced from samples collected on day 63 after the first injection. Cohort 1b enrolled about two dozen adults aged 18-55 years at a single site in Boston, USA, between 29 July and 7 August 2020. Ad26.COV2.S was a replication-incompetent adenovirus type 26 vector that expressed a prefusion-stabilized SARS-CoV-2 spike protein derived from the original Wuhan strain.

About this clone itself: No cognate antigen has been identified for it. It has no much larger one-base neighbor in the sample; base qualities were not kept.

The sequenced sample was peripheral blood, obtained in a trial of Ad26.COV2.S vaccine versus placebo. The V and J segments used are TRBV6-1 and TRBJ2-2; a confident D gene designation cannot be given. This clonotype originated in a person aged 18-60 years who received the Ad26.COV2.S COVID-19 vaccine or a placebo. In nucleotides, the sequence is TGTGCCAGCAGTGACCGGGTTCTGTCCCCCGGGGAGCTGTTTTTT. This yields the protein CASSDRVLSPGELFF.